The rows below give T cell receptor beta chains drawn from one sample of a study of cytomegalovirus exposure and HLA in healthy donors. Clones were sequenced by immunoSEQ multiplex PCR, and TCRdb holds only the in-frame ones, with some missing. This sample has roughly 190,000 clones, with about four fifths found just once. The sample consisted of PBMCs. These receptors all come from a girl aged 10 to 17 in good health and CMV-seropositive. CDR3s leave out the opening cysteine and the closing phenylalanine or tryptophan. A row's size may be missing; if present it is once, few, many or a size class.

>TRBV2|.
ASSQGAPIYT
>TRBV27|.
ASSLLGDYTEAF
>TRBV6-5|.
ASSYAEGSYNEQF
>TRBV5-6|few
ASTSVEGVGYT
>TRBV11-2|few
ASSLDRGLQF
>TRBV4-3|.
ASSPTGPNYGYT
>TRBV7-8|.
ASTRGVRGEQY
>TRBV30|.
AWTRTSGGADEQF
>TRBV9|.
ASSVGQGAGTGELF
>TRBV9|.
ASSTPSSNEQF
>TRBV9|once
ASSPRGGEGTEAF
>TRBV19|.
ASSPGQIPGYGYT
>TRBV9|.
ASSVTDNEQF
>TRBV18|.
ASSPAAAYEQY
>TRBV6-6|.
ASSYDRGDGYT
>TRBV4-1|.
ASSPGQKNEKLF
>TRBV10-2|.
ASSDSPTGLATEAF
>TRBV6-5|.
ASSYSPPRGVDIQY
>TRBV6-5|.
ASSYSRGQGYGYT
>TRBV30|.
AWSLHRQQGNGYT
>TRBV7-2|few
ASSSGQGGSGNTIY
>TRBV2|.
ASSAGQEGETQY
>TRBV7-8|.
ASSLQNAGSQVEQY
>TRBV6-1|.
ASSPLGGGSYEQY